Each of the 26 T cell receptor beta chains below was sequenced from the same sample in a study of yellow fever vaccine responses in identical twins listed by TCRdb under 2018. The library relied on RT-PCR. TCRdb lists the instrument as Illumina HiSeq 2500. TCRdb redid the processing of the public reads, applying fastp at Q25 and MiXCR, and retained in-frame beta chains. Records with the same CDR3 protein are collapsed into one entry carrying the most frequent genes and DNA. The sample table lists around 20,000 distinct CDR3 sequences, 61% of them with a count of one. The ten most abundant clones make up approximately 7.7% of the sample. Material: T cells from blood (PBMCs), unsorted or a sorted subset (not recorded which), obtained before or after yellow fever vaccination (not recorded which). Receptor source: a woman aged 18-30 years who received the yellow fever vaccine. Donor details come from another sample of the same person, matched by shared clones.

This clonotype was counted a few times. The chain uses TRBV5-1 and TRBJ2-1, with TRBD2 identical over 8 bases. This CDR3 comprises 16 residues. The germline V gene encodes CDR1 SGHRS and CDR2 YFSETQ. The junction had 11 bases not matched to a gene; V was cut back by 0 bases and J by 9 bases. The CDR3 nucleotides read TGCGCCAGCAGCTTGGCCGGTAGCGGGACCGGGCGTGAGCAGTTCTTC. This codes for CASSLAGSGTGREQFF.

The chain has TRBV3-1 and TRBJ2-1; no firm D call. This CDR3 is 12 amino acids long. Trimming shortened V by 3 bases and J by 6 bases, and 6 bases separated the two germline ends. In germline, CDR1 is LGHDT, CDR2 YNNKEL (reference sequence). This CDR3 reads CASSQSRNEQFF. The DNA of the CDR3 is TGTGCCAGCAGCCAGTCACGCAATGAGCAGTTCTTC.

This chain uses TRBV18 with TRBJ2-3; maybe TRBD1 (5 bases). CDR3 length equals 14 residues. CDR1 is KGHSH, CDR2 LQKENI, per germline. V lost 3 bases to trimming and J lost 1 base, with 8 bases between them. The chain's CDR3 is CASSPAGRTDTQYF. The CDR3, as DNA: TGTGCCAGCTCACCGGCAGGGCGCACAGATACGCAGTATTTT.

The chain uses TRBV5-6 and TRBJ2-3; D is ambiguous. CDR1 and CDR2 from the germline V gene are SGHDT and YYEEEE. This CDR3 comprises 17 residues. The ends were cut back, 3 bases at V and 0 bases at J, with 17 bases in the middle. CDR3 in amino acids: CASSWNANSPSTDTQYF. The DNA of the CDR3 is TGTGCCAGCAGCTGGAACGCAAACTCTCCTAGCACAGATACGCAGTATTTT.

This chain joins TRBV20-1 and TRBJ2-1; D is unclear. This CDR3 has 13 amino acids. Germline CDR1 DFQATT, CDR2 SNEGSKA (reference sequence). V was shortened by 7 bases and J by 0 bases, with 10 bases between the two germline ends. The DNA for the CDR3 is TGCAGTGTCCCACTCAGCTCCTACAATGAGCAGTTCTTC. Its translation: CSVPLSSYNEQFF.

The rearrangement uses TRBV7-6 and TRBJ1-4; D may be TRBD1 (5 bases). The CDR3 spans 15 residues. V was pared by 5 bases and J by 8 bases, with 18 bases between. Per the germline V gene, CDR1 is SGHVS and CDR2 is FNYEAQ. CDR3 loop: CASSRTGTPGEKLFF. CDR3 in DNA: TGTGCCAGCAGCCGAACCGGGACCCCTGGGGAAAAACTGTTTTTT. Full variable domain (missing parts from reference TRBV7-6 and TRBJ1-4): GAGVSQSPRYKVTKRGQDVALRCDPISGHVSLYWYRQALGQGPEFLTYFNYEAQQDKSGLPNDRFSAERPEGSISTLTIQRTEQRDSAMYRCASSRTGTPGEKLFFGSGTQLSVL.

This clonotype appeared a few times. This rearrangement joins TRBV29-1 to TRBJ2-1, with TRBD2 identical over 7 bases. The CDR3 runs to 14 residues. The V gene's germline CDR1 is SQVTM and CDR2 ANQGSEA. Germline trimming cut 7 bases from V and 8 bases from J; bases unmatched to any gene: 14. CDR3 amino acids: CSAKRGGTFDEQFF. The CDR3 DNA reads as TGCAGCGCGAAGCGGGGTGGGACTTTCGATGAGCAGTTCTTC.

In this sample, this clonotype turned up once. The chain recombines TRBV12-3 or TRBV12-4 with TRBJ2-7; 7 nucleotides match TRBD1. This CDR3 contains 14 residues. With V trimmed by 5 bases and J by 1 base, 5 bases remained unmatched. CDR3 in amino acids: CASSPGQESYEQYF. The CDR3 nucleotides are TGTGCCAGCAGTCCCGGACAGGAATCCTACGAGCAGTACTTC.

The table lists this clonotype with a few counts. The rearrangement uses TRBV11-3 and TRBJ1-1; tentative D call: TRBD1 (5 bases). Deletions cut 5 bases from V and 1 base from J, with 11 bases between. Germline CDR1 reads SGHNT; CDR2 reads YENEEA. The CDR3 sequence is 14 residues long. The CDR3 region is CASSRAQGNTEAFF. The DNA of the CDR3 is TGTGCCAGCAGCCGAGCCCAGGGGAACACTGAAGCTTTCTTT.

The chain employs TRBV5-5 and TRBJ2-5, with 11 bases matching TRBD2. Germline loops: CDR1 SGHKS, CDR2 YYEKEE (reference sequence). The CDR3 is made up of 17 amino acids. Trimming cost V 2 bases and J 4 bases; bases outside gene matches: 10. The CDR3 DNA sequence: TGTGCCAGCAGCTTCTCATCTACTAGCGGGAGTGGAGAGACCCAGTACTTC. Its protein is CASSFSSTSGSGETQYF.

The chain links TRBV7-1 to TRBJ2-7, with D tentatively TRBD1 or TRBD2 (5 bases each). TRBV7-1 is annotated as an ORF whose role is uncertain. This CDR3 has 16 amino acids. With 2 bases removed from V and 0 bases from J, the gap between germline ends came to 14 bases. DNA for the CDR3: TGTGCCAGCAGCTCAAACGGGGCTCAATCCTCCTACGAGCAGTACTTC. This translates into CASSSNGAQSSYEQYF.

The chain carries TRBV6-2 or TRBV6-3 and TRBJ2-7; 12 nucleotides agree with TRBD2. Germline V gene data show CDR1 as MNHEY and CDR2 as SVGEGT. This CDR3 region has 16 residues. The V gene end was trimmed by 2 bases and the J gene end by 4 bases; junction bases not matched to a gene: 6. The CDR3: CASSYATSGRGYEQYF. The CDR3 region has the DNA TGTGCCAGCAGTTACGCGACTAGCGGGAGAGGGTACGAGCAGTACTTC.

The rearrangement links TRBV4-1 to TRBJ1-2; D ambiguous. The CDR3 runs 15 residues. Germline-derived CDR1 and CDR2 are MGHRA and YSYEKL. The ends were cut back, 4 bases at V and 4 bases at J, with 16 bases in the middle. The DNA for the CDR3 is TGCGCCAGCAGCCCATACAAGGACGGCCTCTATGGCTACACCTTC. Translating it yields CASSPYKDGLYGYTF.

This chain joins TRBV11-1 and TRBJ2-7; 7 nucleotides line up with TRBD1. The CDR3 spans 15 residues. Per the germline V gene, CDR1 is SGHAT and CDR2 is FQDESV (reference sequence). V was pared by 0 bases and J by 4 bases, with 6 bases of the junction left unmatched. The CDR3 here is CASSLARQGAYEQYF. The DNA of the CDR3 is TGTGCCAGCAGCTTAGCGAGACAGGGTGCGTACGAGCAGTACTTC.

The rearrangement uses TRBV11-3 and TRBJ1-4; no clear D. Germline-derived CDR1 and CDR2 are SGHNT and YENEEA. V shed 1 base and J shed 6 bases, with 9 bases lying between them. This CDR3 region has 14 residues. CDR3: CASSLGPGYEKLFF. The CDR3 region has the DNA TGTGCCAGCAGCTTAGGCCCGGGTTATGAAAAACTGTTTTTT.

The chain has TRBV18 and TRBJ2-7; the match to TRBD1 covers 9 bases. The CDR3 loop spans 18 amino acids. Looked up from germline, CDR1 is KGHSH and CDR2 is LQKENI. J was trimmed by 4 bases and V by 2 bases; bases with no gene match: 15. CDR3 residues: CASSPLSPTGTGPYEQYF. In nucleotides, the CDR3 is TGTGCCAGCTCACCATTATCTCCCACCGGGACAGGGCCTTACGAGCAGTACTTC. The entire variable domain, with the rest obtained from reference TRBV18 and TRBJ2-7, is as follows: NAGVMQNPRHLVRRRGQEARLRCSPMKGHSHVYWYRQLPEEGLKFMVYLQKENIIDESGMPKERFSAEFPKEGPSILRIQQVVRGDSAAYFCASSPLSPTGTGPYEQYFGPGTRLTVT.

V usage is TRBV20-1 and J usage is TRBJ2-1; D is unresolved. This CDR3 is built from 12 residues. CDR1 and CDR2 (germline): DFQATT, SNEGSKA (reference sequence). V dropped 4 bases and J dropped 7 bases, with 11 bases sitting between them. The CDR3 nucleotides read TGCAGTGCTAAGCCTGATTGGAATGAGCAGTTCTTC. It translates to CSAKPDWNEQFF.

This clonotype was seen a single time. The chain is built from TRBV11-1 and TRBJ1-1; D is undetermined. The germline V gene encodes CDR1 SGHAT and CDR2 FQDESV (reference sequence). The CDR3 contains 14 residues. The V and J ends lost 5 bases and 0 bases respectively, with 10 bases between them. This chain's CDR3 is CASSSSLLNTEAFF. The CDR3 DNA reads as TGTGCCAGCAGCAGCTCCTTATTGAACACTGAAGCTTTCTTT.

CDR3 sequence (DNA): TGCGCCAGCAGTCAATCCAGAACGCAGTATTTT. Its protein product is CASSQSRTQYF. The chain is built from TRBV23-1 and TRBJ2-3, with unresolved D. TRBV23-1 is placed among ORFs of uncertain function. V gave up 0 bases and J gave up 9 bases, with 4 bases separating them. The CDR3 runs to 11 residues.

The genes are TRBV11-2 and TRBJ1-5; D unclear. Germline CDR1 SGHAT, CDR2 FQNNGV. The ends were cut back, 5 bases at V and 0 bases at J, with 26 bases in the middle. CDR3 length equals 20 residues. The CDR3 sequence is CASSVSLEPPTTYSNQPQHF. The CDR3 DNA follows: TGTGCCAGCAGCGTTTCGCTGGAACCCCCGACTACCTATAGCAATCAGCCCCAGCATTTT.

This clonotype was observed a single time. The chain links TRBV29-1 to TRBJ1-2, with D perhaps TRBD1 (6 bases). Germline V gene data show CDR1 as SQVTM and CDR2 as ANQGSEA. The CDR3 has 15 residues. The V and J ends lost 3 bases and 0 bases respectively, with 14 bases between them. The CDR3 spells CSVDSQGIANYGYTF. The CDR3 DNA sequence: TGCAGCGTTGATAGTCAGGGGATAGCTAACTATGGCTACACCTTC.

The J gene is TRBJ2-6, the V gene TRBV12-3 or TRBV12-4; D gene ambiguous. The CDR3 loop spans 17 amino acids. The V end was cut by 6 bases, the J end by 0 bases, with 15 bases between. This CDR3 is CASSSWGTGSGANVLTF. CDR3 nucleotide sequence: TGTGCCAGCAGCAGCTGGGGAACCGGCTCTGGGGCCAACGTCCTGACTTTC.

This sequence joins TRBV4-1 and TRBJ2-3; no reliable D call. Germline V gene data show CDR1 as MGHRA and CDR2 as YSYEKL. The CDR3 extends over 17 amino acids. The V and J ends lost 3 bases and 1 base respectively, with 17 bases between them. CDR3 bases: TGCGCCAGCAGCCACGCCCCAAGAAGGGTTGGCACAGATACGCAGTATTTT. The encoded protein is CASSHAPRRVGTDTQYF.

The chain joins TRBV2 to TRBJ2-1; 12 nucleotides match TRBD2. The CDR3 is 15 amino acids. Germline CDR1 and CDR2: SNHLY and FYNNEI. V lost 4 bases and J lost 4; bases outside the gene matches: 2. The CDR3, as DNA: TGTGCCAGCAGTGCAGGACTAGCGGGGTACAATGAGCAGTTCTTC. Its protein product is CASSAGLAGYNEQFF.

This clonotype was counted between two and nine times. The chain uses TRBV2 and TRBJ1-3, with TRBD1 matching over 7 bases. The CDR3 spans 16 residues. Germline V lookup: CDR1 SNHLY, CDR2 FYNNEI. V dropped 4 bases and J dropped 3; count of bases not matched to a gene: 9. The DNA of the CDR3 is TGTGCCAGCAGTGCCTACAGGGGTTCGAGTGGAAACACCATATATTTT. This gives the protein CASSAYRGSSGNTIYF.

The CDR3 sequence: CASSAVHEQFF. The CDR3 DNA sequence: TGTGCCAGTAGCGCCGTCCATGAGCAGTTCTTC. The chain uses TRBV19 and TRBJ2-1, with D unresolved. The CDR3 is made up of 11 amino acids. Trimming cost V 6 bases and J 8 bases, with 8 bases left between them. CDR1 and CDR2 (germline): LNHDA, SQIVND (reference sequence).